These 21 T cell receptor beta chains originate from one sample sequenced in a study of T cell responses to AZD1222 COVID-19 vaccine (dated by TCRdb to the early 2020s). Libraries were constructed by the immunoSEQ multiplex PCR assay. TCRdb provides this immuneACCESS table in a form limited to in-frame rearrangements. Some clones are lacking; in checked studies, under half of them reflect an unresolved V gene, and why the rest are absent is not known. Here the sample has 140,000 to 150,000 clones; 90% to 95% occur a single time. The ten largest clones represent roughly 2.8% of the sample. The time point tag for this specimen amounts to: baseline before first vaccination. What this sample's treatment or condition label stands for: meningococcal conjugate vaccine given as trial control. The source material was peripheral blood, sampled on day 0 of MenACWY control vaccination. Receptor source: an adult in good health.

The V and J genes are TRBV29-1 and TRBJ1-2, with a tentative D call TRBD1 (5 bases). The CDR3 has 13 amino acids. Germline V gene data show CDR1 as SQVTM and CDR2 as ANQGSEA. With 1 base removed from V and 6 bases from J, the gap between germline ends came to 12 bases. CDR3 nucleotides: TGCAGCGTTGAAGGATTTAGGGGAGATGGCTACACCTTC. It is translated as CSVEGFRGDGYTF.

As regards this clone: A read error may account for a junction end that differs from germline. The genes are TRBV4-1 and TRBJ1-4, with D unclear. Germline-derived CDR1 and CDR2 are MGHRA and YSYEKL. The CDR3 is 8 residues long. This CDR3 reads CASSQAAF. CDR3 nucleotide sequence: TGCGCCAGCAGCCAGGCTGCTTTT.

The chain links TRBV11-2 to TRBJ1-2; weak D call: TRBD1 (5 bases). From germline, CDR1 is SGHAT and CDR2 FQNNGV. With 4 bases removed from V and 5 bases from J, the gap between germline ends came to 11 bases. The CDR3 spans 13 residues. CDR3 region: CASSSLGGYGYTF. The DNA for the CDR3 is TGTGCCAGCAGCTCGCTCGGGGGATATGGCTACACCTTC.

CDR3 loop: CASLGWGGIYNEQFF. The CDR3 DNA is TGTGCCAGCCTAGGGTGGGGAGGGATCTACAATGAGCAGTTCTTC. V usage is TRBV28 and J usage is TRBJ2-1; 7 bases match TRBD2. The CDR3 is made up of 15 amino acids. Germline V gene lookup returns CDR1 MDHEN and CDR2 SYDVKM. The junction had 10 bases not matched to a gene; V was cut back by 8 bases and J by 3 bases.

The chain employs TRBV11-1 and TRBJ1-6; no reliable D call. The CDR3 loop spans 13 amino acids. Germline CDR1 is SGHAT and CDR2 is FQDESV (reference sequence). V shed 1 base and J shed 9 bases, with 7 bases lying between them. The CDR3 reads CASSLEARSPLHF. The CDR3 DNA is TGTGCCAGCAGCTTAGAAGCGCGTTCACCCCTCCACTTT.

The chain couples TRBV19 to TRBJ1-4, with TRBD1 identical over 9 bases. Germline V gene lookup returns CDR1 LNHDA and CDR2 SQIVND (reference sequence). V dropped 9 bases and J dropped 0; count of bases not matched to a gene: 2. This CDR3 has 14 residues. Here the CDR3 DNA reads TGTGCCAGCAGACAGGGGGCAACTAATGAAAAACTGTTTTTT. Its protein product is CASRQGATNEKLFF.

This CDR3 reads CASSRDRGHGYTF. The CDR3 DNA sequence: TGTGCCAGTAGTAGGGACAGGGGACACGGCTACACCTTC. This chain connects TRBV19 to TRBJ1-2, with 10 bases identical to TRBD1. The CDR3 has 13 residues. The germline CDR1 and CDR2 sequences are LNHDA and SQIVND (reference sequence). Losses at the gene ends were 4 bases for V and 8 bases for J; bases not matched to a gene: 4. Based on the CDR3 plus reference TRBV19 and TRBJ1-2, the full variable domain is DGGITQSPKYLFRKEGQNVTLSCEQNLNHDAMYWYRQDPGQGLRLIYYSQIVNDFQKGDIAEGYSVSREKKESFPLTVTSAQKNPTAFYLCASSRDRGHGYTFGSGTRLTVV.

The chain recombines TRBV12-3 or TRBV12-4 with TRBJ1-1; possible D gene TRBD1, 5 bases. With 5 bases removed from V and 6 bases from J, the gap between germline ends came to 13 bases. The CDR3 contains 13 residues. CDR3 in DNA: TGTGCCAGCAGTCTCCGGGGCGCTCCTGAAGCTTTCTTT. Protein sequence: CASSLRGAPEAFF.

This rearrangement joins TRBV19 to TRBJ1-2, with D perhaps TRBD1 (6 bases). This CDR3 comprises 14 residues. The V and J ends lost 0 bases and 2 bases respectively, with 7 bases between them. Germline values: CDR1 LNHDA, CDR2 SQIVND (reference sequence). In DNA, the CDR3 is TGTGCCAGTAGTATAGATCAGGGGAACTATGGCTACACCTTC. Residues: CASSIDQGNYGYTF.

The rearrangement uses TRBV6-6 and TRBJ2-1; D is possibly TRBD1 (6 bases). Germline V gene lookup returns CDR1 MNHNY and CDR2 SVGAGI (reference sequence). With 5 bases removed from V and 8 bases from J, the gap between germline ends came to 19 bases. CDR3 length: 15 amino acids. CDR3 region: CASSPRDTEVDEQFF. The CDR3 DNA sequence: TGTGCCAGCAGTCCCCGGGACACGGAGGTTGATGAGCAGTTCTTC.

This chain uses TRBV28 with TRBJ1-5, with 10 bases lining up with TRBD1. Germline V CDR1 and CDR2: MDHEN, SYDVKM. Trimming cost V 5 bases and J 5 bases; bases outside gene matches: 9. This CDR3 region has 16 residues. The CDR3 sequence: CASSRGDRGRYQPQHF. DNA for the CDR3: TGTGCCAGCAGTCGGGGTGACAGGGGGCGGTATCAGCCCCAGCATTTT.

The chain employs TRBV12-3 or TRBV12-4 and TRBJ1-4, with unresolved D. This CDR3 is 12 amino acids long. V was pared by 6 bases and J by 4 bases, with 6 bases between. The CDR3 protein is CASRRGNEKLFF. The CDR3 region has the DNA TGTGCCAGCAGGCGGGGTAATGAAAAACTGTTTTTT.

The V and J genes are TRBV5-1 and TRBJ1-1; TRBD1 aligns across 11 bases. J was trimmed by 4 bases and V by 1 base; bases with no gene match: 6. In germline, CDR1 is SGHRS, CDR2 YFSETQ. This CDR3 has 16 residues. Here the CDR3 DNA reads TGCGCCAGCAGCTTGTGGACAGGGGGCGCGGGCACTGAAGCTTTCTTT. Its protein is CASSLWTGGAGTEAFF.

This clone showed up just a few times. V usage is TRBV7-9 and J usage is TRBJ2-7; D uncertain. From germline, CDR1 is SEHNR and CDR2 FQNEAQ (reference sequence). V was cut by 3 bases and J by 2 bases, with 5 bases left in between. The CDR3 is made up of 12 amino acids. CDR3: CASSFGPYEQYF. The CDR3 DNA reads TGTGCCAGCAGCTTTGGGCCCTACGAGCAGTACTTC.

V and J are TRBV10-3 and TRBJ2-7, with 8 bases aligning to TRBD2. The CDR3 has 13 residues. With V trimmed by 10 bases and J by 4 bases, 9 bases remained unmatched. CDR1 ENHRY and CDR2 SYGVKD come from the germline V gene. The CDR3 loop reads CASTSGRGYEQYF. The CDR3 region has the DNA TGTGCCAGCACTAGCGGAAGAGGGTACGAGCAGTACTTC.

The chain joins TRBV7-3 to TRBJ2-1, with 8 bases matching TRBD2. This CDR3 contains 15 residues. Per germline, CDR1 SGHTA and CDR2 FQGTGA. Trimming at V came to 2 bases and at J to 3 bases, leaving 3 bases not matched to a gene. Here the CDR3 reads CASSLAGGLYNEQFF. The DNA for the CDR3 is TGTGCCAGCAGCTTAGCGGGAGGCCTCTACAATGAGCAGTTCTTC.

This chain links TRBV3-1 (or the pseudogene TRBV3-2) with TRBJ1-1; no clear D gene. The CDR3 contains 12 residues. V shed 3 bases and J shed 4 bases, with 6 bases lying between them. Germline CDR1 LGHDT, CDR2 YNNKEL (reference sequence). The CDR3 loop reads CASSHLATEAFF. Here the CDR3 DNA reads TGTGCCAGCAGCCATTTGGCCACTGAAGCTTTCTTT.

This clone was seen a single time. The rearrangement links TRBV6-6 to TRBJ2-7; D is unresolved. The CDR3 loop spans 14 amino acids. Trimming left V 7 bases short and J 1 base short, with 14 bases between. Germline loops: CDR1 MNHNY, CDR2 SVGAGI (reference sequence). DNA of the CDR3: TGTGCCAGCACCAGCTCGGACCGTTCCTACGAGCAGTACTTC. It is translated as CASTSSDRSYEQYF.

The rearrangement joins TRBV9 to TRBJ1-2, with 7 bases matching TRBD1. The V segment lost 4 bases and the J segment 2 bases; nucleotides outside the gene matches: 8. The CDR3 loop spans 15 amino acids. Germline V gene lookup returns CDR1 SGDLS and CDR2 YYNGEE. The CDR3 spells CASSPRQGPNYGYTF. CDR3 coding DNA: TGTGCCAGCAGCCCACGACAGGGACCCAACTATGGCTACACCTTC. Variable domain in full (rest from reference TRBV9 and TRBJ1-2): DSGVTQTPKHLITATGQRVTLRCSPRSGDLSVYWYQQSLDQGLQFLIQYYNGEERAKGNILERFSAQQFPDLHSELNLSSLELGDSALYFCASSPRQGPNYGYTFGSGTRLTVV.

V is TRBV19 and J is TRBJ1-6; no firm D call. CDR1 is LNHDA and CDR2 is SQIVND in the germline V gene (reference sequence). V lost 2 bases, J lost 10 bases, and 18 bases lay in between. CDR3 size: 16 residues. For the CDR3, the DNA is TGTGCCAGTAGTATATCGGAACAGACGATTGGATCACCCCTCCACTTT. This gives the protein CASSISEQTIGSPLHF.

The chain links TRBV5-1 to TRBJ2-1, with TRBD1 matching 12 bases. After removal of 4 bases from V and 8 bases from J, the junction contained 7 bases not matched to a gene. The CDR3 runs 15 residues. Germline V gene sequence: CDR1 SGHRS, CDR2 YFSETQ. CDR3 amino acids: CASSPGTGGSYEQFF. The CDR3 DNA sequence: TGCGCCAGCAGCCCCGGGACAGGGGGCTCGTATGAGCAGTTCTTC. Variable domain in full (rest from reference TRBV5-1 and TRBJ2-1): KAGVTQTPRYLIKTRGQQVTLSCSPISGHRSVSWYQQTPGQGLQFLFEYFSETQRNKGNFPGRFSGRQFSNSRSEMNVSTLELGDSALYLCASSPGTGGSYEQFFGPGTRLTVL.